Following are 4 T cell receptor beta chains from one sample sequenced in a study of T-cell reconstitution after alpha-beta-depleted transplantation in children. TCRbeta library construction was performed incorporating unique molecular identifiers. Using its own MiXCR run on the PCR reads, TCRdb lists one record per CDR3 protein. The table lists over 550,000 distinct CDR3 sequences, over 9.5% of them singletons. Sequences were derived from PBMCs from the stem cell graft donor, sampled from the stem cell graft. All receptors derive from a human donor who donated a stem cell graft to a child with acute myeloid leukemia.

Notes on this clonotype: Since no conserved phenylalanine or tryptophan closes the CDR3, a read error is the likely cause. The rearrangement uses TRBV5-1 and TRBJ1-2; 8 bases line up with TRBD1. The CDR3 consists of 15 residues. Germline-derived CDR1 and CDR2 are SGHRS and YFSETQ. The trim removed 0 bases at V and 2 bases at J, leaving 3 bases unmatched. The CDR3 DNA sequence: TGCGCCAGCAGCTTGGCGGCAGGGGGCAACTATGGCTACACCTAC. This gives the protein CASSLAAGGNYGYTY.

The V and J genes are TRBV12-3 or TRBV12-4 and TRBJ2-7; 7 bases fit TRBD2. The CDR3 is 15 amino acids. V shed 4 bases, J shed 3 bases, and the junction held 9 bases outside the gene matches. CDR3 DNA: TGTGCCAGCAGTTCCCAGGTGGGGGGGGGCTACGAGCAGTACTTC. As protein: CASSSQVGGGYEQYF.

The J gene is TRBJ2-7, the V gene TRBV5-1; 9 bases fit TRBD1. J was trimmed by 0 bases and V by 4 bases; bases with no gene match: 14. Per germline, CDR1 SGHRS and CDR2 YFSETQ. The CDR3 contains 18 residues. The chain's CDR3 is CASSPLFQQGANSYEQYF. CDR3 nucleotides: TGCGCCAGCAGCCCCCTCTTCCAACAGGGGGCTAACTCCTACGAGCAGTACTTC.

This clonotype was found many times. V gene TRBV11-1 combines with J gene TRBJ2-1; D is ambiguous. Trimming removed 5 bases at V and 9 bases at J, with 17 bases between. Per the germline V gene, CDR1 is SGHAT and CDR2 is FQDESV (reference sequence). The CDR3 totals 14 residues. DNA of the CDR3: TGTGCCAGCAGCCCAGCACAAGGGCTGGGTGAGCAGTTCTTC. It translates to CASSPAQGLGEQFF. The full variable domain, with the rest looked up from reference TRBV11-1 and TRBJ2-1, is EAEVAQSPRYKITEKSQAVAFWCDPISGHATLYWYRQILGQGPELLVQFQDESVVDDSQLPKDRFSAERLKGVDSTLKIQPAELGDSAMYLCASSPAQGLGEQFFGPGTRLTVL.